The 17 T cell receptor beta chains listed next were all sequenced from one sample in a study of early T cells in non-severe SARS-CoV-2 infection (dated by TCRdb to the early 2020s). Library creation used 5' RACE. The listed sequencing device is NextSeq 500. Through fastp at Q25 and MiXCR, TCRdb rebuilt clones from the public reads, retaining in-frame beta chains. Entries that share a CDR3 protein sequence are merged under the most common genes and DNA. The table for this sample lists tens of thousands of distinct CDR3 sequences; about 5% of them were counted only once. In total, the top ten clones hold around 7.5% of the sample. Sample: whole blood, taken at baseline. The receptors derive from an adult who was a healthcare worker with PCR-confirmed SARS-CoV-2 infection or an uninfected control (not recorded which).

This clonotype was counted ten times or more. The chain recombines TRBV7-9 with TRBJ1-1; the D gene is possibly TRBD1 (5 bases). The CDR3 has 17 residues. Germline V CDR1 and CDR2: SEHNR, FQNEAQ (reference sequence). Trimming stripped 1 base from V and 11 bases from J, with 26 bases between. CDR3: CASSLGPSRAGGDMAFF. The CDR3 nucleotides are TGTGCCAGCAGCTTAGGCCCATCAAGGGCCGGGGGTGATATGGCTTTCTTT.

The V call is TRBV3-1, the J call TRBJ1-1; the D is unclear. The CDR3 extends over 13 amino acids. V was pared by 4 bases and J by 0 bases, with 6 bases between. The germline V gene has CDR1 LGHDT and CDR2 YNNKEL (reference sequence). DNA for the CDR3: TGTGCCAGCAGCCGACTTATGAACACTGAAGCTTTCTTT. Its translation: CASSRLMNTEAFF.

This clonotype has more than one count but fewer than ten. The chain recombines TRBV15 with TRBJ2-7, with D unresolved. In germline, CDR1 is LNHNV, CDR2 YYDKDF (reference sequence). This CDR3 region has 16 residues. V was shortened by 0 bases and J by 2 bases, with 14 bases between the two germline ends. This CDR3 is CATSRDTGRTTYEQYF. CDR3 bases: TGTGCCACCAGCAGAGATACTGGGCGAACCACCTACGAGCAGTACTTC.

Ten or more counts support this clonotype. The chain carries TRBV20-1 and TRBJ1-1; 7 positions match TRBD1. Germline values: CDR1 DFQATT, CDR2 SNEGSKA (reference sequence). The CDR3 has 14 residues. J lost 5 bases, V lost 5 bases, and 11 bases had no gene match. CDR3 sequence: CSADGGQYGTEAFF. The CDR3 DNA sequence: TGCAGTGCTGACGGGGGACAGTACGGGACTGAAGCTTTCTTT.

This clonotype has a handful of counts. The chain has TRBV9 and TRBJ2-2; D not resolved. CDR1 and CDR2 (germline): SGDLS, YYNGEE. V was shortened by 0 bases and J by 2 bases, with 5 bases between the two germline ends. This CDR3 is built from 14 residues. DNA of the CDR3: TGTGCCAGCAGCGTAGCGTCCAACACCGGGGAGCTGTTTTTT. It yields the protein CASSVASNTGELFF.

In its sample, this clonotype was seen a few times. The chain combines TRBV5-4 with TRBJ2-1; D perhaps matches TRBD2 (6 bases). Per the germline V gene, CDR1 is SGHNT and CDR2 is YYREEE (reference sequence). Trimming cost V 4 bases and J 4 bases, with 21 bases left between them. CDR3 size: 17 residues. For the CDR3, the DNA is TGTGCCAGCAGCGGGACTTGGGGCGGGACCCTATACAATGAGCAGTTCTTC. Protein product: CASSGTWGGTLYNEQFF.

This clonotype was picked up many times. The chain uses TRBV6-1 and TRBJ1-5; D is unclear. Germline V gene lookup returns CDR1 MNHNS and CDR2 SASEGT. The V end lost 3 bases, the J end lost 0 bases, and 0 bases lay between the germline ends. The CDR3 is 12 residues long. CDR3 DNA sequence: TGTGCCAGCAGTGATAGCAATCAGCCCCAGCATTTT. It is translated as CASSDSNQPQHF.

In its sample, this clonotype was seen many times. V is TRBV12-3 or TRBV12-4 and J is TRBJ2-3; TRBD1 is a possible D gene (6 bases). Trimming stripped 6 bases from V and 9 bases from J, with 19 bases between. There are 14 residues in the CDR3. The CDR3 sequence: CASRPDSASRTQYF. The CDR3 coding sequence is TGTGCCAGCAGGCCGGACAGCGCTTCACGGACGCAGTATTTT.

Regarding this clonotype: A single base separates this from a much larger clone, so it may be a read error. This CDR3 is CAISDGNRGRYGYTF. The CDR3 DNA follows: TGTGCCATCAGTGACGGTAACAGGGGCCGCTATGGCTACACCTTC. J is TRBJ1-2 and V is TRBV10-3; 7 bases align to TRBD1. In germline, CDR1 is ENHRY, CDR2 SYGVKD. The CDR3 spans 15 residues. Losses at the gene ends were 3 bases for V and 4 bases for J; bases not matched to a gene: 8.

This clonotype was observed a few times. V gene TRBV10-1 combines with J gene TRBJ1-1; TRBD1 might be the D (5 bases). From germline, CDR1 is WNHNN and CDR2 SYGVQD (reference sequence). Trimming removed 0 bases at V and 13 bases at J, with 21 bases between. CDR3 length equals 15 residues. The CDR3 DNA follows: TGCGCCAGCAGTGAGTCCTTATCAGGGCCCACGGATGATTTCTTT. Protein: CASSESLSGPTDDFF.

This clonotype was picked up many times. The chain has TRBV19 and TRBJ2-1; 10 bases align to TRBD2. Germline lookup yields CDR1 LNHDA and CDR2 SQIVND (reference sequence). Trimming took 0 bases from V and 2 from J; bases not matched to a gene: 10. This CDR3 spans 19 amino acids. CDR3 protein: CASSIDNLAGVRAYNEQFF. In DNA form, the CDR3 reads TGTGCCAGTAGTATAGATAATCTAGCGGGAGTAAGGGCCTACAATGAGCAGTTCTTC.

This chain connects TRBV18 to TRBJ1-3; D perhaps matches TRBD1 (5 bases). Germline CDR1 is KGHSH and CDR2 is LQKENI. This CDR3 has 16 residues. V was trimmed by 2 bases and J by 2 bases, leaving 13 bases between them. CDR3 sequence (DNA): TGTGCCAGCTCACCATCTGGCGGGGGAACTGGAAACACCATATATTTT. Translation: CASSPSGGGTGNTIYF.

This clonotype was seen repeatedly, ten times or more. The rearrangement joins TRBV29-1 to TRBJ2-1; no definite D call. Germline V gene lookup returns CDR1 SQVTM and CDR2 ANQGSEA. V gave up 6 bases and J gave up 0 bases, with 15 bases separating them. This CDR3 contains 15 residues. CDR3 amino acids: CSVSRGPYSYNEQFF. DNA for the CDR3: TGCAGCGTCAGCAGAGGACCCTACTCCTACAATGAGCAGTTCTTC.

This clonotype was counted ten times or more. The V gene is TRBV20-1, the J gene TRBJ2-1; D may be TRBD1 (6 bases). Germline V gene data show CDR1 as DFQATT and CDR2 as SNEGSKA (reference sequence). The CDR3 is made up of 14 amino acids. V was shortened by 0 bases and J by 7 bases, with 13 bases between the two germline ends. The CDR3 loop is CSARDLQGRNEQFF. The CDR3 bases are TGCAGTGCTAGAGATCTACAGGGAAGGAATGAGCAGTTCTTC.

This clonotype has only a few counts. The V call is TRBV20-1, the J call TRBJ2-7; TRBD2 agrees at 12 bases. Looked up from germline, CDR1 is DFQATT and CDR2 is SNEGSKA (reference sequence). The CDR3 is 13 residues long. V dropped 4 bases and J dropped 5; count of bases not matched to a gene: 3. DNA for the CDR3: TGCAGTGCTACAAGACTAGCGGGAGACGAGCAGTACTTC. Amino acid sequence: CSATRLAGDEQYF.

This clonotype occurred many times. DNA for the CDR3: TGTGCCAGCAGTTACTTTGGGACTAGCTACGAGCAGTACTTC. Protein product: CASSYFGTSYEQYF. The chain employs TRBV6-5 and TRBJ2-7; TRBD2 agrees at 8 bases. This CDR3 is 14 amino acids long. The germline V gene has CDR1 MNHEY and CDR2 SVGAGI. J was trimmed by 3 bases and V by 1 base; bases with no gene match: 2.

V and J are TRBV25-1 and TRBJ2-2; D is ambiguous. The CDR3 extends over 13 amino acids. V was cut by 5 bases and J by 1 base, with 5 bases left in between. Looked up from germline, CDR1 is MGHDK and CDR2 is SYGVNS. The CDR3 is CASSRVNTGELFF. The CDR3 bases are TGTGCCAGCAGTAGGGTGAACACCGGGGAGCTGTTTTTT.